This T cell receptor (beta chain) was captured in a study of blood T cell repertoires in COVID-19 (dated by TCRdb to the early 2020s). Background for the entire study: Samples covering the acute and convalescent phases of COVID-19 were provided by collaborators in the United States, Italy and Spain. Nearly every sample came with metadata listing a de-identified subject ID, COVID-19 status, age in years and sex. The dataset comprised deeply sampled blood TCRbeta repertoires from subjects exposed to, actively infected with, or recovered from COVID-19. Where available, HLA class I and class II types were obtained from metadata supplied by the sample provider rather than from assay-based typing. Samples were obtained from the ongoing ImmuneRACE study (first 160 participants) and from 1,200 or so subjects provided by 6 global collaborators. The prospective study material was composed of cDNA or gDNA derived from T cells, B-cell-depleted T cells, or PBMCs. The repertoires were made available in a free public database intended to serve as a resource for research on the immune response to SARS-CoV-2.

Participants in the prospective study were enrolled through a virtual design, were aged about 18 to 100 years, and lived in some 24 United States geographic areas. To assign participants to cohorts, the prospective study relied on clinical history that participants themselves reported in a screening survey and a study questionnaire. Exposed participants had been in contact with someone with a PCR-confirmed or clinician-diagnosed COVID-19 case within 2 weeks of study entry. In the prospective study, whole blood, serum and a nasopharyngeal or oropharyngeal swab were collected from each participant by mobile phlebotomists. Participants in the prospective study had the option to provide additional blood draws and questionnaires over a roughly 2-month period. Before DNA extraction, prospective study blood samples were shipped either frozen or at room temperature. TCRbeta CDR3 regions were amplified from genomic DNA using the immunoSEQ Assay, a bias-controlled multiplex PCR. In the authors' own workflow: The number of nucleated cells in each sample was estimated from the amplification of reference gene primers within the assay. To quantify the absolute abundance of each unique TCRbeta CDR3 rearrangement, sequence reads were collapsed and filtered. Productive Simpson clonality was computed per sample as the square root of Simpson's diversity index over productive rearrangements. TCRdb limited this immuneACCESS table to in-frame rearrangements with V and J called. A share of clones is missing; checked studies link under half to unresolved V genes, and the rest is unexplained. Clone size and V and J calls were adopted from that table, with D and trimming inferred from the DNA. This sample is represented by under 250,000 clones; approximately 83% of them were singletons. The ten largest clones take up more than 4.5% of the sample.

Comments on this clone: There is no known antigen for this receptor. Base quality data are lacking; no much larger clone is found one base away.

Study-wide conclusions, independent of this receptor: Clinical and demographic metadata were provided uncurated, with the amount varying by source and participant.

The V end gives up 2 bases and the J end 0 bases, leaving 10 bases in the junction not matched to a gene. Based on the germline V gene, the CDR1 and CDR2 sequences are SGHVS and FQNEAQ. The CDR3 starts with the cysteine, ends with the phenylalanine, and has 18 residues. This entry keeps only the CDR3 DNA: 54 bases, framed from base 1. Material for sequencing was PBMCs or T cells enriched from blood (not recorded which). This sequence was found in a woman aged 50 to 60 who had been exposed to COVID-19. The rearrangement joined TRBV7-8 to TRBJ2-3, and TRBD2 aligns with 8 junction nucleotides. For the CDR3, the sequence is CASSLRVAGYTSTDTQYF. The nucleotide sequence is TGTGCCAGCAGCTTACGGGTAGCGGGGTACACTAGCACAGATACGCAGTATTTT.